The 18 T cell receptor beta chains presented below share a single source sample, sequenced in a study of naive and memory T cell subsets. Study observations and caveats: Possibly reflecting memory cells re-expressing CD45RA, a few larger clonotypes occurred in naive repertoires, especially CD8.

An equimolar mix of two oligonucleotides served as the beta constant-region primer for TRBC1 and TRBC2. The ligated cDNA underwent four PCR rounds using SP2 and nested alpha and beta constant-region primers. TCRdb independently ran MiXCR on the UMI-ligation and nested PCR reads; one entry per CDR3 protein. The sample includes 98,000 or so distinct CDR3 sequences, approximately 14% of them seen just once. The antigens these receptors bind are not known. Sequenced sample: naive CD8+ T cells from blood. These receptor sequences come from a human donor in good health.

The rearrangement uses TRBV15 and TRBJ1-4, with a possible D match to TRBD1 (5 bases). The germline V gene has CDR1 LNHNV and CDR2 YYDKDF (reference sequence). The V and J ends lost 0 bases and 3 bases respectively, with 8 bases between them. The CDR3 spans 15 residues. The CDR3 is CATSREDNPNEKLFF. CDR3 bases: TGTGCCACCAGCAGAGAGGACAACCCTAATGAAAAACTGTTTTTT. The whole variable domain, filled in from reference TRBV15 and TRBJ1-4, reads DAMVIQNPRYQVTQFGKPVTLSCSQTLNHNVMYWYQQKSSQAPKLLFHYYDKDFNNEADTPDNFQSRRPNTSFCFLDIRSPGLGDTAMYLCATSREDNPNEKLFFGSGTQLSVL.

This clonotype came up a few times. The genes are TRBV5-1 and TRBJ1-1; D unresolved. The CDR3 loop spans 11 amino acids. Germline CDR1 reads SGHRS; CDR2 reads YFSETQ. The CDR3 spells CAEGGGTEAFF. Here the CDR3 DNA reads TGCGCAGAGGGAGGCGGGACTGAAGCTTTCTTT.

This clonotype was seen only a few times. V is TRBV28 and J is TRBJ2-3; 10 bases agree with TRBD2. There are 16 residues in the CDR3. Per the germline V gene, CDR1 is MDHEN and CDR2 is SYDVKM. Trimming took 3 bases from V and 7 from J; bases not matched to a gene: 10. The CDR3 region is CASSFHSGGRAYTQYF. The CDR3 nucleotides read TGTGCCAGCAGTTTTCATAGCGGGGGGCGCGCGTATACGCAGTATTTT.

The V call is TRBV6-6, the J call TRBJ2-7; possibly TRBD1 for D (5 bases). CDR1 and CDR2 (germline): MNHNY, SVGAGI (reference sequence). V lost 3 bases, J lost 0 bases, and 9 bases lay in between. The length of the CDR3 is 14 residues. In DNA, the CDR3 is TGTGCCAGCAGTTATGATCAGGGCTCCTACGAGCAGTACTTC. Translating gives CASSYDQGSYEQYF.

This clonotype was recorded at least ten times. The V gene is TRBV4-3, the J gene TRBJ1-2; D is unresolved. The CDR3 length is 15 residues. Per the germline V gene, CDR1 is LGHNA and CDR2 is YSLEER. Trimming cost V 0 bases and J 2 bases, with 10 bases left between them. The CDR3 DNA is TGCGCCAGCAGCCAAGAAGACGGATACAACTATGGCTACACCTTC. Its protein product is CASSQEDGYNYGYTF.

This clonotype was observed once. The chain combines TRBV13 with TRBJ2-1; D unresolved. Trimming left V 4 bases short and J 5 bases short, with 9 bases between. The germline gives CDR1 PRHDT, CDR2 FYEKMQ (reference sequence). This CDR3 has 13 residues. The CDR3 here is CASSSSLHNEQFF. In DNA form, the CDR3 reads TGTGCCAGCAGCTCCAGTCTGCACAATGAGCAGTTCTTC.

This clonotype was detected ten times or more. The chain has TRBV7-2 and TRBJ2-3, with D unclear. This CDR3 has 14 residues. V was shortened by 3 bases and J by 4 bases, with 11 bases between the two germline ends. The germline gives CDR1 SGHTA, CDR2 FQGNSA. The chain's CDR3 is CASSLDLPSDTQYF. CDR3 in DNA: TGTGCCAGCAGCTTGGACCTTCCCTCAGATACGCAGTATTTT. The full variable domain, with the rest looked up from reference TRBV7-2 and TRBJ2-3, is GAGVSQSPSNKVTEKGKDVELRCDPISGHTALYWYRQSLGQGLEFLIYFQGNSAPDKSGLPSDRFSAERTGGSVSTLTIQRTQQEDSAVYLCASSLDLPSDTQYFGPGTRLTVL.

This clonotype was counted at least ten times. The chain employs TRBV4-3 and TRBJ2-1; 10 nucleotides align to TRBD2. V lost 0 bases to trimming and J lost 7 bases; unmatched junction nucleotides: 9. The germline CDR1 and CDR2 sequences are LGHNA and YSLEER. CDR3 length: 17 amino acids. The CDR3 DNA reads TGCGCCAGCAGCCAAGATCCAGCGGGAGGGACTGAGAATGAGCAGTTCTTC. It specifies CASSQDPAGGTENEQFF.

This chain joins TRBV20-1 and TRBJ1-2; D might be TRBD1 (5 bases). The CDR3 is 17 amino acids. Germline loops: CDR1 DFQATT, CDR2 SNEGSKA (reference sequence). Trimming pared 3 bases from V and 6 bases from J, leaving 26 bases between. The chain's CDR3 is CSASSRFGGAHPDGYTF. In DNA form, the CDR3 reads TGCAGTGCTAGCTCCCGTTTCGGGGGAGCACATCCCGATGGCTACACCTTC.

This clonotype was observed a few times. The chain is built from TRBV7-2 and TRBJ2-1; 8 bases agree with TRBD2. After removal of 1 base from V and 5 bases from J, the junction contained 7 bases not matched to a gene. Germline V gene sequence: CDR1 SGHTA, CDR2 FQGNSA. The CDR3 totals 16 residues. CDR3 protein: CASSLDGAGGNNEQFF. The CDR3, as DNA: TGTGCCAGCAGCTTAGACGGGGCGGGAGGTAACAATGAGCAGTTCTTC.

This clonotype was seen only a few times. The CDR3 region has the DNA TGTGCCAGCAGCCATACGCGAAGGAACAGGACCAGCTCCTATAATTCACCCCTCCACTTT. It codes for CASSHTRRNRTSSYNSPLHF. The rearrangement uses TRBV5-6 and TRBJ1-6, with D tentatively TRBD1 (5 bases). This CDR3 comprises 20 residues. Germline CDR1 and CDR2: SGHDT and YYEEEE. V was pared by 4 bases and J by 0 bases, with 23 bases between.

The chain employs TRBV6-2 or TRBV6-3 and TRBJ2-1; 9 bases map to TRBD2. Unmatched junction bases numbered 13, after V lost 4 bases and J lost 0 bases. The CDR3 length is 19 residues. Per the germline V gene, CDR1 is MNHEY and CDR2 is SVGEGT. The chain's CDR3 is CASSSRWASGDSSYNEQFF. The CDR3 DNA reads TGTGCCAGCAGTTCGCGGTGGGCTAGCGGGGACAGCTCCTACAATGAGCAGTTCTTC.

The rearrangement joins TRBV6-6 to TRBJ2-5, with 8 bases that match TRBD1. Trimming at V came to 2 bases and at J to 4 bases, leaving 3 bases not matched to a gene. The length of the CDR3 is 14 residues. Per germline, CDR1 MNHNY and CDR2 SVGAGI (reference sequence). DNA of the CDR3: TGTGCCAGCAGTTACACAGGGGGATTAGAGACCCAGTACTTC. Translating it yields CASSYTGGLETQYF.

Many counts were recorded for this clonotype. The chain recombines TRBV27 with TRBJ1-4, with 7 bases identical to TRBD1. Germline V CDR1 and CDR2: MNHEY, SMNVEV (reference sequence). Trimming removed 5 bases from V and 1 base from J; junction bases left unmatched: 7. There are 16 residues in the CDR3. CDR3 sequence (DNA): TGTGCCAGCAGTCCAAGGACAGGACAAACTAATGAAAAACTGTTTTTT. Its translation is CASSPRTGQTNEKLFF. The variable domain in full, with the rest retrieved from reference TRBV27 and TRBJ1-4, is EAQVTQNPRYLITVTGKKLTVTCSQNMNHEYMSWYRQDPGLGLRQIYYSMNVEVTDKGDVPEGYKVSRKEKRNFPLILESPSPNQTSLYFCASSPRTGQTNEKLFFGSGTQLSVL.

The rearrangement joins TRBV7-2 to TRBJ2-7; D gene ambiguous. The CDR3 runs to 14 residues. Germline CDR1 SGHTA, CDR2 FQGNSA. The ends were cut back, 1 base at V and 4 bases at J, with 11 bases in the middle. CDR3 DNA sequence: TGTGCCAGCAGCTTAGAATCCGGGTTGTACGAGCAGTACTTC. This gives the protein CASSLESGLYEQYF.

In this sample, this clonotype turned up a few times. This chain links TRBV9 with TRBJ1-6; possible D gene TRBD1, 5 bases. V was cut by 4 bases and J by 6 bases, with 11 bases left in between. The CDR3 totals 14 residues. Germline CDR1 is SGDLS and CDR2 is YYNGEE. CDR3: CASSPAGVNSPLHF. Here the CDR3 DNA reads TGTGCCAGCAGCCCGGCGGGGGTTAATTCACCCCTCCACTTT. Full variable domain (remainder filled in from reference TRBV9 and TRBJ1-6): DSGVTQTPKHLITATGQRVTLRCSPRSGDLSVYWYQQSLDQGLQFLIQYYNGEERAKGNILERFSAQQFPDLHSELNLSSLELGDSALYFCASSPAGVNSPLHFGNGTRLTVT.

This clonotype has ten or more counts. The rearrangement uses TRBV5-4 and TRBJ1-1; D is unresolved. CDR1 is SGHNT, CDR2 YYREEE, per germline (reference sequence). Deletions cut 0 bases from V and 4 bases from J, with 16 bases between. CDR3 length: 16 amino acids. CDR3 amino acids: CASSLGVVGSGTEAFF. In nucleotides, the CDR3 is TGTGCCAGCAGCTTGGGGGTTGTGGGCAGTGGCACTGAAGCTTTCTTT.

This clonotype appeared many times. The V call is TRBV2, the J call TRBJ2-5, with 12 nucleotides matching TRBD2. In germline, CDR1 is SNHLY, CDR2 FYNNEI. The V segment lost 6 bases and the J segment 4 bases; nucleotides outside the gene matches: 6. CDR3 length equals 15 residues. The CDR3 sequence is CASRPTSGSRETQYF. CDR3 DNA: TGTGCCAGCAGGCCGACTAGCGGGAGCCGAGAGACCCAGTACTTC. Filled out from reference TRBV2 and TRBJ2-5, the complete variable domain reads EPEVTQTPSHQVTQMGQEVILRCVPISNHLYFYWYRQILGQKVEFLVSFYNNEISEKSEIFDDQFSVERPDGSNFTLKIRSTKLEDSAMYFCASRPTSGSRETQYFGPGTRLLVL.